Listed here are 7 T cell receptor beta chains from one sample, sequenced in a study of blood T cell repertoires in COVID-19. Here immunoSEQ multiplex PCR was the method, and the copy in TCRdb shows in-frame clones only, minus some. Among under 200,000 clones, 86% were seen once, and the ten largest hold over 7%. The sample consisted of peripheral blood. Receptor source: a woman of 80 years or more in a cohort sampled during active or convalescent COVID-19.

The chain recombines TRBV28 with TRBJ1-1; D remains unclear. V was clipped by 5 bases and J by 5 bases, with 12 bases between them. This CDR3 is 13 amino acids long. Germline CDR1 is MDHEN and CDR2 is SYDVKM. The CDR3 nucleotides are TGTGCCAGCAGTCCCACACCGAAGACTGAAGCTTTCTTT. Protein product: CASSPTPKTEAFF. The full variable domain, in which reference TRBV28 and TRBJ1-1 provide the parts outside the CDR3, is DVKVTQSSRYLVKRTGEKVFLECVQDMDHENMFWYRQDPGLGLRLIYFSYDVKMKEKGDIPEGYSVSREKKERFSLILESASTNQTSMYLCASSPTPKTEAFFGQGTRLTVV.

The chain joins TRBV18 to TRBJ1-1; D is unclear. Germline V gives CDR1 KGHSH, CDR2 LQKENI. V dropped 3 bases and J dropped 6 bases, with 20 bases sitting between them. The CDR3 sequence is 16 residues long. In DNA form, the CDR3 reads TGTGCCAGCTCACCCAACGGCGCGGCGGCCGGGGCTGAAGCTTTCTTT. Translation gives CASSPNGAAAGAEAFF.

The V gene is TRBV19, the J gene TRBJ2-2, with D tentatively TRBD2 (6 bases). Trimming stripped 6 bases from V and 7 bases from J, with 27 bases between. This CDR3 is built from 18 residues. Germline values: CDR1 LNHDA, CDR2 SQIVND (reference sequence). Here the CDR3 reads CASSRGTFSPASNGELFF. The CDR3 nucleotides read TGTGCCAGTAGCCGCGGGACCTTTTCCCCGGCAAGTAACGGGGAGCTGTTTTTT. The variable domain in full, completed from reference TRBV19 and TRBJ2-2, reads DGGITQSPKYLFRKEGQNVTLSCEQNLNHDAMYWYRQDPGQGLRLIYYSQIVNDFQKGDIAEGYSVSREKKESFPLTVTSAQKNPTAFYLCASSRGTFSPASNGELFFGEGSRLTVL.

The chain recombines TRBV6-5 with TRBJ1-6; 8 positions match TRBD1. V was clipped by 8 bases and J by 9 bases; unmatched bases: 9. This CDR3 is built from 14 residues. Germline loops: CDR1 MNHEY, CDR2 SVGAGI. CDR3 in DNA: TGTGCCAGCCCCCGGACAGGGACACCTTCACCCCTCCACTTT. Protein: CASPRTGTPSPLHF.

This sequence joins TRBV5-1 and TRBJ1-2, with D perhaps matching TRBD1 (6 bases). CDR1 and CDR2 (germline): SGHRS, YFSETQ. V was shortened by 4 bases and J by 8 bases, with 18 bases between the two germline ends. This CDR3 spans 14 amino acids. The CDR3 loop reads CASSPQGREGGYTF. CDR3 in DNA: TGCGCCAGCAGCCCCCAGGGGCGCGAGGGGGGCTACACCTTC.

The V call is TRBV5-4, the J call TRBJ1-2; 12 bases line up with TRBD1. Trimming cost V 0 bases and J 8 bases; bases outside gene matches: 8. CDR1 SGHNT and CDR2 YYREEE come from the germline V gene (reference sequence). The CDR3 runs 16 residues. The CDR3 coding sequence is TGTGCCAGCAGCTTGGGAGTGGGACAGGGGGCGTGGGGCTACACCTTC. Translated, it gives CASSLGVGQGAWGYTF.

The chain recombines TRBV18 with TRBJ2-3; D gene unclear. There are 11 residues in the CDR3. The V end lost 3 bases, the J end lost 6 bases, and 4 bases lay between the germline ends. Germline V gene sequence: CDR1 KGHSH, CDR2 LQKENI. CDR3 sequence reads: CASSPRDTQYF. CDR3 sequence (DNA): TGTGCCAGCTCACCGCGGGATACGCAGTATTTT. Variable domain in full (rest from reference TRBV18 and TRBJ2-3): NAGVMQNPRHLVRRRGQEARLRCSPMKGHSHVYWYRQLPEEGLKFMVYLQKENIIDESGMPKERFSAEFPKEGPSILRIQQVVRGDSAAYFCASSPRDTQYFGPGTRLTVL.